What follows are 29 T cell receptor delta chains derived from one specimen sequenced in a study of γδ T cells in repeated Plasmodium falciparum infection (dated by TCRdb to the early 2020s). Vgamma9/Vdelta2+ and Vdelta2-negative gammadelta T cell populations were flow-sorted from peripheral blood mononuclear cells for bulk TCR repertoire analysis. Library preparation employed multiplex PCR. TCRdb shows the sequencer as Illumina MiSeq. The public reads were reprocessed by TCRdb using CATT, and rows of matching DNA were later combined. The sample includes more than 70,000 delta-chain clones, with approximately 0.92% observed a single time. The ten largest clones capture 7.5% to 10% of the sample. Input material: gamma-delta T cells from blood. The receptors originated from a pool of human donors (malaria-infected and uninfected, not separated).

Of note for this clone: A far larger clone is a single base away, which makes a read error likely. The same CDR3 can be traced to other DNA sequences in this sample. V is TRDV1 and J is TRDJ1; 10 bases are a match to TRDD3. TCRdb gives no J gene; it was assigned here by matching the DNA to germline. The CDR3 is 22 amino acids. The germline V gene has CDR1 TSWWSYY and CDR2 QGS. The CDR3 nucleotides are TGCGCTCTTGGATGCCGTTCCTACTTTAAACACTGGGGGATTCCGGCCACCGATAAACTCATCTTT. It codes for CALGCRSYFKHWGIPATDKLIF.

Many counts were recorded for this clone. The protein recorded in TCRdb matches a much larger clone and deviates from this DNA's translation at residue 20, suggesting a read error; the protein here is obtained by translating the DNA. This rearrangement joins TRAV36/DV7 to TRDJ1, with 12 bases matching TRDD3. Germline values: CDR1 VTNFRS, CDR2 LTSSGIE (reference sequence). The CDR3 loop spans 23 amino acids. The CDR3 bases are TGTGCTGTGGAAGGGTTTGCGCGACGAAACTACTGGGGGATACTTAGGTACACCGATAGACTCATCTTT. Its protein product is CAVEGFARRNYWGILRYTDRLIF.

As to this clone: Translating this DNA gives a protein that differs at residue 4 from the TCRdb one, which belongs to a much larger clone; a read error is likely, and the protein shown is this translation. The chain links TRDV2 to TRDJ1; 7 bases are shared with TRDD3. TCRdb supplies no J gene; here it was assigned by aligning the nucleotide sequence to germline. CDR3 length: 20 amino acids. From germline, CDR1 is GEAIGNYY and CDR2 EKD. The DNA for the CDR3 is TGTGCCTGTGGCACCGCCATCCTTACTGGGGAATTGGGTCGGACCGATAAACTCATCTTT. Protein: CACGTAILTGELGRTDKLIF.

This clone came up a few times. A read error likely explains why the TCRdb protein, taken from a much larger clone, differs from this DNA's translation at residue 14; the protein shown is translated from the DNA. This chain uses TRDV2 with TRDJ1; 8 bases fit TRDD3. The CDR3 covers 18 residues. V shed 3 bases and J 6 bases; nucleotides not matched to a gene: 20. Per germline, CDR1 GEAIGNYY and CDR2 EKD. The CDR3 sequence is CACDPLGEATGGSYKLIF. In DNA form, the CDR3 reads TGTGCCTGTGACCCCTTAGGGGAGGCGACTGGGGGCTCCTATAAACTCATCTTT.

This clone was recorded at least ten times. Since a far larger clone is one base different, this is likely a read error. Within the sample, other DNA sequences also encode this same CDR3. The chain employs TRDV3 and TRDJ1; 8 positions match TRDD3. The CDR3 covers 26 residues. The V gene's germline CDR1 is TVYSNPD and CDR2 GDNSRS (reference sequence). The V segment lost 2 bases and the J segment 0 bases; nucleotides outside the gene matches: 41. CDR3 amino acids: CAFGGKPTFLAGGSYSDPPYTDKLIF. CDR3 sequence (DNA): TGTGCCTTTGGGGGGAAACCCACTTTCCTAGCTGGGGGAAGTTATTCAGACCCTCCGTACACCGATAAACTCATCTTT.

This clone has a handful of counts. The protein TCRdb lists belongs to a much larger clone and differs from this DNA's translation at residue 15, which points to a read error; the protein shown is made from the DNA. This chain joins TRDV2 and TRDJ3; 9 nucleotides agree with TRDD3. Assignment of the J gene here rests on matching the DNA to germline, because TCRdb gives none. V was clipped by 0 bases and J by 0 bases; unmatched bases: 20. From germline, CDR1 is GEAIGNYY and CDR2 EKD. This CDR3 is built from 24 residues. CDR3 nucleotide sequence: TGTGCCTGTGACACCAGGGTCTTCAACTGGGGGACAACGCGTGGCTCCTGGGACACCCGACAGATGTTTTTC. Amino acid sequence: CACDTRVFNWGTTRGSWDTRQMFF.

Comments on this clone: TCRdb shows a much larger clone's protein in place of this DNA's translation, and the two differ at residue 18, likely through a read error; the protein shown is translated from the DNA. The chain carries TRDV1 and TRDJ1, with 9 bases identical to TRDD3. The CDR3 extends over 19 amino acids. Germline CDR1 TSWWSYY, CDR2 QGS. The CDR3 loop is CALGNPRPLGDHGPCKLTF. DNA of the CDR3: TGTGCTCTTGGGAACCCGAGACCACTGGGGGACCATGGACCGTGTAAACTCACCTTT.

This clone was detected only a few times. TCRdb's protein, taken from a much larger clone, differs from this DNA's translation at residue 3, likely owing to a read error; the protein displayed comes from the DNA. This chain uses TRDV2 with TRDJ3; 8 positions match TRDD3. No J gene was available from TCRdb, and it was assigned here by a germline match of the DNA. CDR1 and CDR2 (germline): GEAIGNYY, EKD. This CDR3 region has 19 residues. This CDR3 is CARDKASWGSSWDTRQMFF. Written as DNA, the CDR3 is TGTGCCCGTGACAAAGCGTCCTGGGGGAGCTCCTGGGACACCCGACAGATGTTTTTC.

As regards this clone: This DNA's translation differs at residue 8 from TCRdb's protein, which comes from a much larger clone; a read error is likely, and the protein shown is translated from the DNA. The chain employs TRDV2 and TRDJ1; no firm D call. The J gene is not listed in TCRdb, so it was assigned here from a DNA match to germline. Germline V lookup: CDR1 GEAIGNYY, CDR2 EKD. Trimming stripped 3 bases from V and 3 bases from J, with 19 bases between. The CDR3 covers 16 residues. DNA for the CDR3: TGTGCCTGTGACGAATCCACTAGGGGCTCACCCGATAAACTCATCTTT. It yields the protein CACDESTRGSPDKLIF.

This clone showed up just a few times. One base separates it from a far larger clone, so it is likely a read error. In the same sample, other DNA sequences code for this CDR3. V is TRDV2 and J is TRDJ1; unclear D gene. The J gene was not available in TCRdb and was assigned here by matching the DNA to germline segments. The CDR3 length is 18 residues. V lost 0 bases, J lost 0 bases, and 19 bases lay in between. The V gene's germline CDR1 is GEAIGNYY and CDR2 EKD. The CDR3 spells CACDTVVGIMSYTDKLIF. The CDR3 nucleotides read TGTGCCTGTGACACCGTGGTGGGAATCATGAGTTACACCGATAAACTCATCTTT.

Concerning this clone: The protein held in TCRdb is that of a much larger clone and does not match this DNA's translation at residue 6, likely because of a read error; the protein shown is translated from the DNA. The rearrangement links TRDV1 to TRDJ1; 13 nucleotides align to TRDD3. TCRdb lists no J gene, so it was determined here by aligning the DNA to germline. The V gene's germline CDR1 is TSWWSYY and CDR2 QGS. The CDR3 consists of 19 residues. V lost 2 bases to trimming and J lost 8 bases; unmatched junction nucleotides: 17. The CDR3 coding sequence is TGTGCTCTTGGGGAAAGGGCTAAAACCCGTACTGGGGGATACGACAAACTCATCTTT. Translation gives CALGERAKTRTGGYDKLIF.

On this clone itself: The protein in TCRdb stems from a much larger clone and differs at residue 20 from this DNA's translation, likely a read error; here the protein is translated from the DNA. CDR3 loop: CALGELEFVLREDALYTDKPIF. In nucleotides, the CDR3 is TGTGCTCTTGGGGAACTAGAATTCGTCCTACGTGAGGATGCTCTTTACACCGATAAACCCATCTTT. The V gene is given as TRDV1, and no J gene call is available; the table's D call, TRDD3, was not checked against the DNA. The CDR3 spans 22 residues. Germline CDR1 TSWWSYY, CDR2 QGS.

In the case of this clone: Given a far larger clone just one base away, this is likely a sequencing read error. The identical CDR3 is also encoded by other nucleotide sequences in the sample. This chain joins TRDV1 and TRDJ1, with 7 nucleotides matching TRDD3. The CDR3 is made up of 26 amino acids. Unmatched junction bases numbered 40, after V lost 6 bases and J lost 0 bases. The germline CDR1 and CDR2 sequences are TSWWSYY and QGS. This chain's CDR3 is CALGDTPLPQNVTLKYWGRYTDKLIF. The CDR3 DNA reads TGTGCTCTTGGAGATACGCCCTTACCTCAGAACGTCACTCTCAAGTACTGGGGACGATACACCGATAAACTCATCTTT.

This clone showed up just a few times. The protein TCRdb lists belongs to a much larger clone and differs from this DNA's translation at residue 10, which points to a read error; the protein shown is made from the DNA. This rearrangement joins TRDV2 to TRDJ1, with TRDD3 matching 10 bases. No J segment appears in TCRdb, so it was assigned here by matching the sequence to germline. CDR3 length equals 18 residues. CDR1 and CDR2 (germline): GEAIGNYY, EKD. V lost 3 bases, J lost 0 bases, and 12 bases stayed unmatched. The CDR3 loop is CACDPVLGDATYTDKLIF. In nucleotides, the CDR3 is TGTGCCTGTGACCCGGTACTGGGGGATGCTACTTACACCGATAAACTCATCTTT.

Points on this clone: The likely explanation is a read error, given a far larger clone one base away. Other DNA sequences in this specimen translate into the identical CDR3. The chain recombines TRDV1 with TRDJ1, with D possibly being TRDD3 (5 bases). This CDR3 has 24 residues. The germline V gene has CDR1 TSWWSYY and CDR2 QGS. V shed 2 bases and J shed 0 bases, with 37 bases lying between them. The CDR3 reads CALGEKSPRPPPSHGDTHTDKLIF. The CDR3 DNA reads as TGTGCTCTTGGGGAAAAGAGTCCCCGCCCTCCTCCGTCGCATGGAGATACCCACACCGATAAACTCATCTTT.

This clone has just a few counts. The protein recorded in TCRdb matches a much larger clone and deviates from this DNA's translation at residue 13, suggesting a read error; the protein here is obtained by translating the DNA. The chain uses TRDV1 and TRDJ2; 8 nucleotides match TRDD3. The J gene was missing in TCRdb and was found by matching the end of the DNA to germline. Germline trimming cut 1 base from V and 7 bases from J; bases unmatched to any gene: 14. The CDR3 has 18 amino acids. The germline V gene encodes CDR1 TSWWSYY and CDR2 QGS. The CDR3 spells CALGERANVLGVIAQLFF. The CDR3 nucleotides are TGTGCTCTTGGGGAACGGGCTAACGTACTGGGGGTGATAGCACAACTCTTCTTT.

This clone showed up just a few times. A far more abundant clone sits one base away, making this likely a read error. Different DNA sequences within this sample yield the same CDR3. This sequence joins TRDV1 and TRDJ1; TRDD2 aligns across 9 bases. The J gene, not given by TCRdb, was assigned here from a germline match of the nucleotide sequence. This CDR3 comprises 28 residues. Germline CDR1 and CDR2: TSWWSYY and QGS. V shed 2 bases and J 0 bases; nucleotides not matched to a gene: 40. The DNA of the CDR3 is TGTGCTCTTGGGGAATATCCCCCTTCCTACTTAGTTCAGAGAACTGGGGCGGGGGTCGTGACATACACCGATAAACTCATCTTT. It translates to CALGEYPPSYLVQRTGAGVVTYTDKLIF.

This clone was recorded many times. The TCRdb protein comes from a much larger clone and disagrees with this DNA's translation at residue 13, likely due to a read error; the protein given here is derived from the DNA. CDR3 coding DNA: TGTGCTCTTGGGGAACCGTGGGATACGCGCGATAAACCCATCTTT. Amino acids: CALGEPWDTRDKPIF. The chain has TRDV1 and TRDJ1; TRDD3 matches 8 bases. CDR1 is TSWWSYY and CDR2 is QGS in the germline V gene. The CDR3 extends over 15 amino acids.

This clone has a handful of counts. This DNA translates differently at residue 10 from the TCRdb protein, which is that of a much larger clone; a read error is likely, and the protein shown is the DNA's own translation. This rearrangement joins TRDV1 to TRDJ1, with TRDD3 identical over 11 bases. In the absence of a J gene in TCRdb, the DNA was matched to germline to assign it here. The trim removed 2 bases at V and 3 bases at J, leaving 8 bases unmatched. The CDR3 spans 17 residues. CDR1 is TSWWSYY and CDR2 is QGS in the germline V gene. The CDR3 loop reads CALGEALGDKGADKLIF. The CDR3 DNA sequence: TGTGCTCTTGGGGAAGCACTGGGGGATAAGGGGGCCGATAAACTCATCTTT.

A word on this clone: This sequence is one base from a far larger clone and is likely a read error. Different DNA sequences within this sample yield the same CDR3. The CDR3 DNA follows: TGCGCCTGTGATTCGTACTGGGGGATACGCGGGTTTTCCGATAAACTCATCTTT. It is translated as CACDSYWGIRGFSDKLIF. The gene calls are TRDV2 and TRDJ1; 13 bases match TRDD3. Here the J gene came from matching the DNA to germline, since TCRdb omits it. The CDR3 is 18 amino acids. CDR1 is GEAIGNYY, CDR2 EKD, per germline.

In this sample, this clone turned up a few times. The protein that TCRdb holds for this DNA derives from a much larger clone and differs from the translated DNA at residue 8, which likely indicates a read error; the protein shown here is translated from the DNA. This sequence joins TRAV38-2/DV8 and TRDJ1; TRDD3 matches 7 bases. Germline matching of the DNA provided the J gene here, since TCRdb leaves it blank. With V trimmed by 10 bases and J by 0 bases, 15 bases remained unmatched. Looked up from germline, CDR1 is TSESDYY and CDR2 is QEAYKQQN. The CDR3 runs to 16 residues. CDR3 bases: TGTGCTCCCGGATTTGGGGGACATCCGTACACCGATAAACTCATCTTT. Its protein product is CAPGFGGHPYTDKLIF.

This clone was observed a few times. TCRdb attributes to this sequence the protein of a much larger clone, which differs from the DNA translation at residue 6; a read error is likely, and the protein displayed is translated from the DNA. The CDR3 nucleotides are TGTGCCTGTGACGCGGCGGGGGATGATGGGGACACCGATAAACTCATCTTT. Translating it yields CACDAAGDDGDTDKLIF. V and J are TRDV2 and TRDJ1, with TRDD3 matching over 7 bases. Germline matching of the DNA provided the J gene here, since TCRdb leaves it blank. Germline CDR1 and CDR2: GEAIGNYY and EKD. The V segment lost 3 bases and the J segment 0 bases; nucleotides outside the gene matches: 12. This CDR3 comprises 17 residues.

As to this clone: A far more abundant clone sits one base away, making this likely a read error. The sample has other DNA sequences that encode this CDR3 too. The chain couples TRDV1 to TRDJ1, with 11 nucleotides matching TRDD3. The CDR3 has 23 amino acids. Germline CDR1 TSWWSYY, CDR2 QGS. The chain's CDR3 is CALGEPGLSFSNWGIWRQDKLIF. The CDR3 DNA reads TGTGCCCTTGGGGAACCTGGGCTATCTTTCTCGAACTGGGGGATATGGAGGCAAGATAAACTCATCTTT.

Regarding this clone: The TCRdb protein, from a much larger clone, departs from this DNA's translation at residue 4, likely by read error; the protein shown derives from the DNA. The CDR3 DNA is TGTGCTCTTGTGGAAGGAACTGGGGAACCCTCCGGTAAACTCATCTTT. Translation gives CALVEGTGEPSGKLIF. This sequence joins TRDV1 and TRDJ1; TRDD3 matches 7 bases. The CDR3 has 16 amino acids. Germline CDR1 reads TSWWSYY; CDR2 reads QGS.

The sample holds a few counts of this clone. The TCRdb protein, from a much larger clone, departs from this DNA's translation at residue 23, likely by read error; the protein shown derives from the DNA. The CDR3: CALGEPFPYLRTGGYAFRRTDKPIF. In DNA, the CDR3 is TGTGCTCTTGGGGAACCGTTTCCTTACCTACGTACTGGGGGATACGCCTTCCGTCGGACCGATAAACCCATCTTT. V gene TRDV1 was called; the J gene was not; the table's D call, TRDD3, has no DNA check behind it. The CDR3 sequence is 25 residues long. The germline CDR1 and CDR2 sequences are TSWWSYY and QGS.

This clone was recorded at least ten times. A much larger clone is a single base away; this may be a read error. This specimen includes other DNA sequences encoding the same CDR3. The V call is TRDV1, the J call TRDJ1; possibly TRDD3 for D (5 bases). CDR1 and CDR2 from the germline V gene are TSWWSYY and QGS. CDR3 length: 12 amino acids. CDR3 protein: CALGEPPLTLIF. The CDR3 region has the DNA TGTGCTCTAGGGGAACCCCCTTTGACACTCATCTTT.

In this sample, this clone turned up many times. As DNA, the CDR3 is TGTGCTCTTGGGGACCCCTTCCAAGGGGGATACTTGTACACCGATAAACTCATCTTT. It specifies CALGDPFQGGYLYTDKLIF. V and J are TRDV1 and TRDJ1; TRDD3 aligns across 9 bases. Germline trimming cut 3 bases from V and 0 bases from J; bases unmatched to any gene: 14. Germline-derived CDR1 and CDR2 are TSWWSYY and QGS. The CDR3 sequence is 19 residues long.

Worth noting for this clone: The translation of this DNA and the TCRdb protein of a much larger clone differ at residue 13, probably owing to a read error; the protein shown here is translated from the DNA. The CDR3 region has the DNA TGTGCCTGTGACCCTCTGGGGGATATCGGGTACACCGGTAAACTCATCTTT. It specifies CACDPLGDIGYTGKLIF. This chain joins TRDV2 and TRDJ1, with 10 nucleotides matching TRDD3. In the absence of a J gene in TCRdb, the DNA was matched to germline to assign it here. The CDR3 is 17 amino acids. The germline V gene encodes CDR1 GEAIGNYY and CDR2 EKD.

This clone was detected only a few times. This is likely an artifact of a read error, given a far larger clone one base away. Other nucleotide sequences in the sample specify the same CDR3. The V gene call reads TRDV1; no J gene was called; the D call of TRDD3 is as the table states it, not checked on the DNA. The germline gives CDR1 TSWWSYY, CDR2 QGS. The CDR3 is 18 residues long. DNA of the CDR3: TGTGCTCTTGGGGAACGTGGGGAAACCCATTACTACACCGATAAACTCATCTTC. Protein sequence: CALGERGETHYYTDKLIF.